These 22 T cell receptor beta chains share one sample of origin, sequenced in a study of blood T cell repertoires in COVID-19 (dated by TCRdb to between 2020 and 2021). The library was produced with the immunoSEQ multiplex PCR assay. TCRdb obtained this table from immuneACCESS and retained in-frame rearrangements with V and J assigned. These tables miss some clones; where compared with another copy, unresolved V genes account for less than half of the shortfall, and the remainder is unexplained. Within this sample are 10,000 to 15,000 clones, with around four fifths of them counted one time only. Clones ranked in the top ten supply roughly a third of the sample. Sequenced sample: peripheral blood. These TCRs come from a human donor in a cohort sampled during active COVID-19.

The V and J genes are TRBV7-9 and TRBJ1-1; TRBD1 might be the D (5 bases). CDR1 SEHNR and CDR2 FQNEAQ come from the germline V gene (reference sequence). CDR3 length equals 14 residues. The V end was cut by 5 bases, the J end by 1 base, with 11 bases between. The CDR3 reads CASSPRGKNTEAFF. CDR3 nucleotide sequence: TGTGCCAGCAGCCCAAGGGGCAAGAACACTGAAGCTTTCTTT.

This chain connects TRBV11-2 to TRBJ1-4; TRBD1 agrees at 10 bases. The CDR3 runs to 15 residues. The germline V gene has CDR1 SGHAT and CDR2 FQNNGV. Germline trimming cut 5 bases from V and 7 bases from J; bases unmatched to any gene: 7. CDR3 sequence: CASSTRTGGGEKLFF. The CDR3 nucleotides are TGTGCCAGCAGCACAAGGACAGGGGGGGGTGAAAAACTGTTTTTT.

This clone has only one observation. The DNA for the CDR3 is TGTGCCAGCTCATCCGGACAGGTCTCGTCCCATGGTGAAGCTTTCTTT. Protein: CASSSGQVSSHGEAFF. The chain uses TRBV18 and TRBJ1-1, with 7 bases identical to TRBD1. The CDR3 spans 16 residues. V lost 5 bases to trimming and J lost 7 bases; unmatched junction nucleotides: 16. Germline values: CDR1 KGHSH, CDR2 LQKENI. The whole variable domain, filled in from reference TRBV18 and TRBJ1-1, reads NAGVMQNPRHLVRRRGQEARLRCSPMKGHSHVYWYRQLPEEGLKFMVYLQKENIIDESGMPKERFSAEFPKEGPSILRIQQVVRGDSAAYFCASSSGQVSSHGEAFFGQGTRLTVV.

This chain links TRBV11-2 with TRBJ2-7; a possible D gene is TRBD1 (5 bases). Trimming pared 4 bases from V and 2 bases from J, leaving 12 bases between. Germline V CDR1 and CDR2: SGHAT, FQNNGV. The CDR3 loop spans 14 amino acids. The DNA of the CDR3 is TGTGCCAGCAGCTCTATTAGGGGTACCTACGAGCAGTACTTC. Translation: CASSSIRGTYEQYF.

This clone was seen only a few times. The J gene is TRBJ1-4, the V gene TRBV3-1 (or the pseudogene TRBV3-2); D not resolved. The CDR3 spans 12 residues. Germline-derived CDR1 and CDR2 are LGHDT and YNNKEL (reference sequence). V was cut by 2 bases and J by 8 bases, with 6 bases left in between. The CDR3, as DNA: TGTGCCAGCAGCCAAATATTCGAAAAACTGTTTTTT. Encoded protein: CASSQIFEKLFF.

The chain employs TRBV10-3 and TRBJ2-1; D is possibly TRBD2 (6 bases). Germline V CDR1 and CDR2: ENHRY, SYGVKD. Trimming pared 3 bases from V and 7 bases from J, leaving 16 bases between. The CDR3 has 15 residues. As DNA, the CDR3 is TGTGCCATCAGTGACGCGGGGCCTGGGGCGAATGAGCAGTTCTTC. It specifies CAISDAGPGANEQFF.

The chain uses TRBV29-1 and TRBJ1-1, with 8 positions matching TRBD1. The germline V gene encodes CDR1 SQVTM and CDR2 ANQGSEA. This CDR3 has 15 amino acids. The V and J ends lost 6 bases and 2 bases, in that order; junction bases with no gene match: 11. In DNA form, the CDR3 reads TGCAGCGTCAGACTCCACAGGGGGGATAACACTGAAGCTTTCTTT. This encodes CSVRLHRGDNTEAFF.

The V and J genes are TRBV23-1 and TRBJ2-1; 9 nucleotides agree with TRBD2. TRBV23-1 is assigned to the ORF class and has an uncertain function. The V gene end was trimmed by 0 bases and the J gene end by 5 bases; junction bases not matched to a gene: 8. The CDR3 totals 17 residues. The chain's CDR3 is CASSQSPRGGSHNEQFF. Written as DNA, the CDR3 is TGCGCCAGCAGTCAATCCCCGCGGGGGGGTTCCCACAATGAGCAGTTCTTC.

The rearrangement links TRBV18 to TRBJ2-7; TRBD1 matches 10 bases. V shed 5 bases and J 2 bases; nucleotides not matched to a gene: 3. Germline CDR1 reads KGHSH; CDR2 reads LQKENI. CDR3 length equals 14 residues. The CDR3 spells CASSSGQGAYEQYF. DNA of the CDR3: TGTGCCAGCTCATCCGGACAGGGGGCCTACGAGCAGTACTTC.

The chain employs TRBV5-1 and TRBJ2-5; TRBD2 might be the D (5 bases). Germline V gene sequence: CDR1 SGHRS, CDR2 YFSETQ. The CDR3 has 15 residues. Trimming left V 1 base short and J 4 bases short, with 14 bases between. The CDR3 sequence: CASSLSAAPTETQYF. CDR3 DNA: TGCGCCAGCAGCTTGTCAGCGGCCCCGACAGAGACCCAGTACTTC.

The chain recombines TRBV5-1 with TRBJ2-2; 11 bases map to TRBD2. Germline-derived CDR1 and CDR2 are SGHRS and YFSETQ. This CDR3 is 17 amino acids long. With 2 bases clipped from V and 1 base from J, the junction kept 4 bases outside the gene matches. The CDR3 is CASSLGGTSGNTGELFF. The CDR3 coding sequence is TGCGCCAGCAGCTTAGGGGGGACTAGCGGGAACACCGGGGAGCTGTTTTTT.

The CDR3 bases are TGTGCCTGGACTAGCGGGGGGGCCTTCAGATACAATGAGCAGTTCTTC. Encoded protein: CAWTSGGAFRYNEQFF. V usage is TRBV30 and J usage is TRBJ2-1; 12 positions agree with TRBD2. Germline CDR1 is GTSNPN and CDR2 is SVGIG (reference sequence). The CDR3 totals 16 residues. The V segment lost 4 bases and the J segment 4 bases; nucleotides outside the gene matches: 8.

The chain uses TRBV18 and TRBJ2-3; TRBD2 might be the D (6 bases). Germline values: CDR1 KGHSH, CDR2 LQKENI. CDR3 size: 14 residues. Deletions cut 3 bases from V and 1 base from J, with 8 bases between. CDR3 residues: CASSPPSGTDTQYF. As DNA, the CDR3 is TGTGCCAGCTCACCGCCTAGCGGCACAGATACGCAGTATTTT.

The chain couples TRBV19 to TRBJ1-1; D unclear. V lost 6 bases and J 5 bases, leaving 10 bases between the germline ends. The CDR3 is 12 residues long. The germline CDR1 and CDR2 sequences are LNHDA and SQIVND (reference sequence). This chain's CDR3 is CASRVGGTEAFF. The CDR3 DNA reads as TGTGCCAGTAGGGTAGGCGGGACTGAAGCTTTCTTT.

This chain links TRBV7-8 with TRBJ2-2; 8 nucleotides line up with TRBD2. V lost 6 bases and J lost 2; bases outside the gene matches: 5. Germline CDR1 is SGHVS and CDR2 is FQNEAQ. CDR3 length equals 15 residues. This CDR3 reads CASRFSGINTGELFF. The CDR3 DNA follows: TGTGCCAGCAGATTTAGCGGGATTAACACCGGGGAGCTGTTTTTT.

This clone was seen only a few times. The gene calls are TRBV29-1 and TRBJ2-3; 13 bases line up with TRBD2. V lost 4 bases to trimming and J lost 2 bases; unmatched junction nucleotides: 6. The germline V gene encodes CDR1 SQVTM and CDR2 ANQGSEA. The CDR3 runs to 16 residues. The CDR3 DNA follows: TGCAGCGTTGTAGGACTAGCGGGGGTGATCACAGATACGCAGTATTTT. This codes for CSVVGLAGVITDTQYF.

This chain links TRBV6-6 with TRBJ1-1, with D maybe TRBD1 (5 bases). This CDR3 is 14 amino acids long. The V gene lost 5 bases and the J gene lost 5 bases, with 15 bases spanning the gap. CDR1 is MNHNY, CDR2 SVGAGI, per germline (reference sequence). The CDR3 region has the DNA TGTGCCAGCAGTCCGCGGCAGGGTGGAACTGAAGCTTTCTTT. It translates to CASSPRQGGTEAFF.

V gene TRBV5-1 combines with J gene TRBJ1-2; TRBD1 aligns across 10 bases. Germline trimming cut 4 bases from V and 5 bases from J; bases unmatched to any gene: 8. Germline-derived CDR1 and CDR2 are SGHRS and YFSETQ. CDR3 length equals 15 residues. CDR3 bases: TGCGCCAGCAGCCCACGGACAGGGGGAAGGTATGGCTACACCTTC. Translating gives CASSPRTGGRYGYTF.

The rearrangement uses TRBV9 and TRBJ2-5, with a tentative D call TRBD1 (5 bases). This CDR3 contains 15 residues. Germline V gene data show CDR1 as SGDLS and CDR2 as YYNGEE. The V end was cut by 4 bases, the J end by 5 bases, with 18 bases between. CDR3 protein: CASSYGHTSLETQYF. The DNA of the CDR3 is TGTGCCAGCAGCTACGGACACACGAGCCTGGAGACCCAGTACTTC.

This clone was seen only a few times. The V call is TRBV19, the J call TRBJ2-2; possibly TRBD2 for D (5 bases). The CDR3 totals 15 residues. V lost 5 bases, J lost 0 bases, and 10 bases lay in between. Germline V gives CDR1 LNHDA, CDR2 SQIVND (reference sequence). CDR3 nucleotides: TGTGCCAGTAGTCGGGGTCAACCGAACACCGGGGAGCTGTTTTTT. Translation gives CASSRGQPNTGELFF.

The rearrangement links TRBV10-1 to TRBJ2-2; 10 bases line up with TRBD1. This CDR3 region has 15 residues. Per the germline V gene, CDR1 is WNHNN and CDR2 is SYGVQD (reference sequence). The junction had 4 bases not matched to a gene; V was cut back by 5 bases and J by 4 bases. This chain's CDR3 is CASSWDRGRTGELFF. The CDR3 DNA reads as TGCGCCAGCAGTTGGGACAGGGGTCGCACCGGGGAGCTGTTTTTT.

The gene calls are TRBV29-1 and TRBJ1-2; 7 bases map to TRBD1. The CDR3 contains 13 residues. V shed 7 bases, J shed 4 bases, and the junction held 9 bases outside the gene matches. Germline CDR1 reads SQVTM; CDR2 reads ANQGSEA. CDR3 loop: CSGLQGRGYGYTF. CDR3 sequence (DNA): TGCAGCGGACTACAGGGGCGGGGCTATGGCTACACCTTC.